Presented here are 9 T cell receptor beta chains from one specimen sequenced in a study of blood T cells in healthy people across ages (dated by TCRdb to about 2015). To prepare the library, 5' RACE was applied. TCRdb shows the sequencer as Illumina HiSeq 2500. A second 7 to 11 cycle PCR used a sample-barcoded 5' primer and a J-beta primer mix. TCRdb trimmed the raw reads at Q25, called clones with MiXCR and kept productive beta chains. Duplicate CDR3 protein sequences are folded into a single record with the most common DNA and genes. Here the sample has 600,000 or so distinct CDR3 sequences; around 31% occur a single time. Approximately 15% of the sample lies in the top ten. Sample: blood. Source of these receptors: a woman at least 80 years old in good health.

Many counts were recorded for this clonotype. The CDR3 DNA is TGTGCCAGCTCACGGGCTGAGAGCTACGAGCAGTACTTC. Translated, it gives CASSRAESYEQYF. The rearrangement links TRBV18 to TRBJ2-7; D is undetermined. CDR3 length: 13 amino acids. Trimming pared 4 bases from V and 3 bases from J, leaving 10 bases between. The germline V gene has CDR1 KGHSH and CDR2 LQKENI.

This clonotype appeared a few times. The chain uses TRBV19 and TRBJ2-1, with D possibly being TRBD1 or TRBD2 (6 bases each). Between the trimmed V and J ends, which lost 7 bases and 7 bases, there was a span of 20 bases. Germline V gene data show CDR1 as LNHDA and CDR2 as SQIVND (reference sequence). The CDR3 is 15 residues long. CDR3 DNA sequence: TGTGCCAGTAACCGGGGGCAGGGCTTTTGGAATGAGCAGTTCTTC. It translates to CASNRGQGFWNEQFF.

Many counts were recorded for this clonotype. The chain carries TRBV2 and TRBJ1-2; TRBD1 matches at 11 bases. Germline CDR1 reads SNHLY; CDR2 reads FYNNEI. The CDR3 is 16 amino acids. With 3 bases clipped from V and 7 bases from J, the junction kept 10 bases outside the gene matches. Written as DNA, the CDR3 is TGTGCCAGCAGTGATTCCGGGACAGGGGGTTCAGGTGGCTACACCTTC. Translated: CASSDSGTGGSGGYTF.

This clonotype was seen many times. The chain combines TRBV24-1 with TRBJ2-7, with 9 bases matching TRBD1. V lost 3 bases and J lost 7; bases outside the gene matches: 12. The CDR3 contains 16 residues. The germline gives CDR1 KGHDR, CDR2 SFDVKD. The CDR3 nucleotides read TGTGCCACCAGTGATCAGCTAACAGGGGGCGCGGGGGAGCAGTACTTC. It encodes CATSDQLTGGAGEQYF.

This chain joins TRBV25-1 and TRBJ2-5; either TRBD1 or TRBD2 may supply D (6 bases each). V lost 7 bases and J lost 11, with 26 bases in between. CDR3 size: 15 residues. CDR1 and CDR2 (germline): MGHDK, SYGVNS. This CDR3 is CASIPHGGQYNEQYF. In DNA form, the CDR3 reads TGTGCCAGCATCCCCCACGGGGGCCAATACAATGAGCAGTACTTC.

Concerning this clonotype: At one end, the junction sequence differs from germline, possibly due to a read error. The V gene is TRBV9, the J gene TRBJ2-1, with D maybe TRBD2 (6 bases). Germline-derived CDR1 and CDR2 are SGDLS and YYNGEE. The CDR3 has 15 amino acids. As DNA, the CDR3 is TGTGTCAGCAGCGTAGCCGGGGGTATCGGTGGTGAGCAGTTCTTC. Its protein product is CVSSVAGGIGGEQFF.

The V gene is TRBV20-1, the J gene TRBJ1-5, with 9 bases that match TRBD1. In germline, CDR1 is DFQATT, CDR2 SNEGSKA (reference sequence). J lost 4 bases, V lost 5 bases, and 6 bases had no gene match. The CDR3 is 14 residues long. The CDR3 is CSAADRGFNQPQHF. The CDR3 DNA reads as TGCAGTGCTGCCGACAGGGGGTTTAATCAGCCCCAGCATTTT.

This clonotype was observed at least ten times. The rearrangement uses TRBV20-1 and TRBJ1-2, with D uncertain. Per the germline V gene, CDR1 is DFQATT and CDR2 is SNEGSKA (reference sequence). The CDR3 spans 11 residues. V lost 6 bases, J lost 10 bases, and 15 bases lay in between. The CDR3 here is CSAPRPTFYTF. DNA of the CDR3: TGCAGTGCGCCCCGACCGACCTTCTACACCTTC.

In its sample, this clonotype was seen many times. CDR3 residues: CASRPRGRGNQPQHF. In DNA form, the CDR3 reads TGTGCCAGCAGACCGCGGGGGAGAGGGAATCAGCCCCAGCATTTT. This chain links TRBV6-6 with TRBJ1-5, with D tentatively TRBD1 (5 bases). Germline V CDR1 and CDR2: MNHNY, SVGAGI (reference sequence). Deletions cut 6 bases from V and 4 bases from J, with 16 bases between. This CDR3 comprises 15 residues.